The present TCR beta chain was sequenced within a study of human T cells and chemical hapten exposure. The wider study: The upper back received 0.01% DPC by patch testing, with results read at 6 days. Mainly, slight library volume differences in the pool made TCR yields vary.

Study outcomes and limitations: TCRs whose frequency exceeded 1 in 1000 remained the same following DPC sensitization.

MiXCR, run by TCRdb on the RACE reads, gives a single entry per CDR3 protein. The sample consists of about 110,000 distinct CDR3 sequences, approximately 11% of them appearing once. This sample's time point: patch test 1, 2 weeks after DPC sensitization. The treatment is: therapeutic diphenylcyclopropenone sensitization with weekly scalp DPC. This clonotype has only a few counts. The antigen remains undetermined. V was cut by 3 bases and J by 11 bases, with 17 bases left in between. Germline V lookup: CDR1 KGHSH, CDR2 LQKENI. This CDR3 spans 15 amino acids. The chain uses TRBV18 and TRBJ1-6, with D maybe TRBD1 (6 bases). The specimen was whole blood, collected in connection with sensitization to the hapten diphenylcyclopropenone (DPC). The receptor was derived from a woman aged 40 to 50 with alopecia areata. Some clones in this sample may be carry-over from other donors' samples. The CDR3 reads CASSPITGMGAPLHF. In nucleotides, the CDR3 is TGTGCCAGCTCACCGATAACAGGGATGGGGGCACCCCTCCACTTT.